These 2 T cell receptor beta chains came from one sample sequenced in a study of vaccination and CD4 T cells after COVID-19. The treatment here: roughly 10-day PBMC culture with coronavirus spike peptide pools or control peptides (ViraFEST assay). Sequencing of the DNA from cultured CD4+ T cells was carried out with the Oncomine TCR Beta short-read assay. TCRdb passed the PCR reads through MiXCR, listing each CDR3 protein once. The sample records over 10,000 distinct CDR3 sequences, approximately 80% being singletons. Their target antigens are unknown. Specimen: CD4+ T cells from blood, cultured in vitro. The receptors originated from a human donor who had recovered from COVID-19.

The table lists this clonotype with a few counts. This CDR3 is CSAFQGGRGEQYF. CDR3 nucleotide sequence: TGCAGTGCTTTTCAGGGGGGTCGTGGCGAGCAGTACTTC. The chain links TRBV20-1 to TRBJ2-7, with D tentatively TRBD1 (7 bases). In germline, CDR1 is DFQATT, CDR2 SNEGSKA (reference sequence). CDR3 size: 13 residues. V was cut by 5 bases and J by 6 bases, with 17 bases left in between.

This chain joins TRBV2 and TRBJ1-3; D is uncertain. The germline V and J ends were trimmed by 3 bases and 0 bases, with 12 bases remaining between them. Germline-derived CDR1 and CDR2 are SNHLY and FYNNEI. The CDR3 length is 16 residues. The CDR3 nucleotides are TGTGCCAGCAGTGACAGGATCTGGCTCTCTGGAAACACCATATATTTT. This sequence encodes CASSDRIWLSGNTIYF.